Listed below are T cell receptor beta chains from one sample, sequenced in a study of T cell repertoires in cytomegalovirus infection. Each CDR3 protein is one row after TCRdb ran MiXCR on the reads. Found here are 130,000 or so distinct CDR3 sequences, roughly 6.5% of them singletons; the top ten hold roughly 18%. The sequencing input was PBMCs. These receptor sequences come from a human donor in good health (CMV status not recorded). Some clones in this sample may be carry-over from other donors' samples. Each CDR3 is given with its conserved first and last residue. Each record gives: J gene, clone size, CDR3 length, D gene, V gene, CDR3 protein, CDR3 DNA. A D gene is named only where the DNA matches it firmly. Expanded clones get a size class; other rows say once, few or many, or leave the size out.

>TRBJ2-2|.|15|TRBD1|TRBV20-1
CSARKSQGVVGELFF
TGCAGTGCTAGAAAGTCACAGGGGGTGGTCGGGGAGCTGTTTTTT
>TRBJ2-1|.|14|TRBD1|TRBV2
CASSEDRGLDEQFF
TGTGCCAGCAGTGAGGACAGGGGGCTGGATGAGCAGTTCTTC
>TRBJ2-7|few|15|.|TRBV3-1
CASSPTGILRAEQYF
TGTGCCAGCAGCCCTACGGGGATTCTACGAGCCGAGCAGTACTTC
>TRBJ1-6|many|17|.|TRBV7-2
CASSLEEQRPPNSPLHF
TGTGCCAGCAGCTTAGAGGAGCAGAGACCACCGAATTCACCCCTCCACTTT
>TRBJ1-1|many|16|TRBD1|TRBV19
CASSIRDRGGGTEAFF
TGTGCCAGTAGTATCCGGGACAGGGGAGGGGGCACTGAAGCTTTCTTT
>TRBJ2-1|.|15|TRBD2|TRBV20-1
CSASGLAGGRDEQFF
TGCAGTGCTAGCGGACTAGCGGGGGGGCGAGATGAGCAGTTCTTC
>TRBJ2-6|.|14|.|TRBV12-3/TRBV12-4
CASSQSSGAIVLTF
TGTGCCAGCAGTCAAAGCTCTGGGGCCATCGTCCTGACTTTC
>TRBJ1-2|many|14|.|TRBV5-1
CASSLVQGSNGYTF
TGCGCCAGCAGCTTGGTCCAGGGGAGTAATGGCTACACCTTC
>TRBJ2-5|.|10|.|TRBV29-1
CSVEDETQYF
TGCAGCGTTGAGGATGAGACCCAGTACTTC
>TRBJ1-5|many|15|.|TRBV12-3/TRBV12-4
CASSYRDGSNQPQHF
TGTGCCAGCAGTTACCGGGACGGGAGCAATCAGCCCCAGCATTTT
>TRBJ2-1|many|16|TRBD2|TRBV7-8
CASSFGSGVTYNEQFF
TGTGCCAGCAGCTTCGGTAGCGGGGTTACCTACAATGAGCAGTTCTTC
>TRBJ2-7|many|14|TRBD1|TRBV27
CASSPGQPSYEQYF
TGTGCCAGCAGTCCGGGACAGCCATCCTACGAGCAGTACTTC
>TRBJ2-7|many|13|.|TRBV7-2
CASSLAEGAEQYF
TGTGCCAGCAGCTTAGCGGAGGGCGCTGAGCAGTACTTC
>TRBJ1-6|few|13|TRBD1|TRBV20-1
CSARDRENSPLHF
TGCAGTGCTAGGGACAGGGAAAATTCACCCCTCCACTTT
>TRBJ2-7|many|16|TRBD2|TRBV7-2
CASSSGTSGDSYEQYF
TGTGCCAGCAGCTCCGGGACTAGCGGGGACTCCTACGAGCAGTACTTC
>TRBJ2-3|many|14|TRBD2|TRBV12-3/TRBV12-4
CASRRLARVDTQYF
TGTGCCAGCAGGCGACTAGCGCGCGTGGATACGCAGTATTTT
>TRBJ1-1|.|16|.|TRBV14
CASSQVRTILNTEAFF
TGTGCCAGCAGCCAAGTCAGGACGATTTTGAACACTGAAGCTTTCTTT
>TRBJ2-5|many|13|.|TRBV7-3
CASSLSLKETQYF
TGTGCCAGCAGCTTAAGCCTGAAAGAGACCCAGTACTTC
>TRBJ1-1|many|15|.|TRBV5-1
CASSWLGGLNTEAFF
TGCGCCAGCAGCTGGCTAGGGGGGCTGAACACTGAAGCTTTCTTT
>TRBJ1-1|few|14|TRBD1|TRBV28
CASSSRDRVREAFF
TGTGCCAGCAGTTCCCGGGACAGGGTTAGAGAAGCTTTCTTT
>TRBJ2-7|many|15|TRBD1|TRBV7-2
CASSLIGTGGFEQYF
TGTGCCAGCAGCTTAATTGGGACAGGGGGTTTCGAGCAGTACTTC
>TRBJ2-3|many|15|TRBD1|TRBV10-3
CAISDPGQGIDTQYF
TGTGCCATCAGTGACCCGGGACAGGGGATAGATACGCAGTATTTT
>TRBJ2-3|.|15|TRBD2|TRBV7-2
CASSFSGGRRDTQYF
TGTGCCAGCAGTTTTAGCGGGGGCAGACGTGATACGCAGTATTTT
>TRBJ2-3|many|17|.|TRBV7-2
CASSLAGRGTGEDTQYF
TGTGCCAGCAGCTTAGCCGGACGCGGCACGGGGGAAGATACGCAGTATTTT
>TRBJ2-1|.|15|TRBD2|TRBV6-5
CASSYGAGGVNEQFF
TGTGCCAGCAGTTACGGGGCGGGGGGGGTTAATGAGCAGTTCTTC
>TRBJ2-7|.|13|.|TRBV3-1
CASSRGPTYEQYF
TGTGCCAGCAGCCGCGGACCGACCTACGAGCAGTACTTC
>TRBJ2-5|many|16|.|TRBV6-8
CASSYSPGVPQETQYF
TGTGCCAGCAGTTACTCGCCAGGGGTACCCCAAGAGACCCAGTACTTC
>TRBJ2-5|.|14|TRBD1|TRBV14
CASSQHNRGETQYF
TGTGCCAGCAGCCAACACAACAGGGGGGAGACCCAGTACTTC
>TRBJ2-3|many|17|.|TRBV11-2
CASSLGLRAVDPDTQYF
TGTGCCAGCAGCTTAGGGCTTAGGGCCGTCGACCCAGATACGCAGTATTTT
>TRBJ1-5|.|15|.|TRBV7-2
CASSLEPVLGEDQHF
TGTGCCAGCAGCTTAGAACCGGTCTTAGGAGAGGACCAGCATTTT
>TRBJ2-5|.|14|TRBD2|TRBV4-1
CASSPRGGSETKYF
TGCGCCAGCAGCCCTCGGGGGGGCAGCGAGACCAAGTACTTC
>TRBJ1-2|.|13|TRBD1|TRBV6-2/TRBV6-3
CASSLRQGIWYTF
TGTGCCAGCAGCCTTCGACAGGGGATTTGGTACACCTTC
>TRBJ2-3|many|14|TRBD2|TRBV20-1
CSATSGGEEDTQYF
TGCAGTGCGACATCGGGGGGGGAAGAGGATACGCAGTATTTT
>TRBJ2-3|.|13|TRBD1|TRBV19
CASRDRATDTQYF
TGTGCCAGTAGGGACAGGGCCACAGATACGCAGTATTTT
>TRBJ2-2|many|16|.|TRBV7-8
CASSLASSYNTGELFF
TGTGCCAGCAGCTTAGCGAGCAGCTACAACACCGGGGAGCTGTTTTTT
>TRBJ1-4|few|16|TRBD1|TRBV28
CASSSPRGQFDEKLFF
TGTGCCAGCAGTTCACCCCGGGGACAGTTTGATGAAAAACTGTTTTTT
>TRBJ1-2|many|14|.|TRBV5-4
CASSPPSTNYGYTF
TGTGCCAGCAGCCCCCCGTCGACTAACTATGGCTACACCTTC
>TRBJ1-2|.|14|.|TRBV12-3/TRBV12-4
CASSLDRTPYGYTF
TGTGCCAGCAGTTTAGACCGGACCCCCTATGGCTACACCTTC
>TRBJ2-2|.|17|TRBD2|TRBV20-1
CSARDSGGPKNTGELFF
TGCAGTGCTAGAGATAGCGGGGGGCCGAAGAACACCGGGGAGCTGTTTTTT
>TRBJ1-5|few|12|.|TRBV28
CASKRGNQPQHF
TGTGCCAGCAAGAGAGGGAATCAGCCCCAGCATTTT
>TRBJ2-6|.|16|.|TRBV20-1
CSARVLAHSGANVLTF
TGCAGTGCTAGAGTCCTAGCACACTCTGGGGCCAACGTCCTGACTTTC
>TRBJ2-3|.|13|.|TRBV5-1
CASKRDNTDTQYF
TGCGCCAGCAAAAGGGACAACACAGATACGCAGTATTTT
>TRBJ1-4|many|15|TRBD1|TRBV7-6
CASSIGTGVSEKLFF
TGTGCCAGCAGCATTGGGACAGGTGTATCGGAAAAACTGTTTTTT
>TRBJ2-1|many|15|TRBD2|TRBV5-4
CASSLGRGGHNEQFF
TGTGCCAGCAGCTTGGGACGGGGGGGCCACAATGAGCAGTTCTTC
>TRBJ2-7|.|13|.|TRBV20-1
CSAGERLSYEQYF
TGCAGTGCTGGGGAACGACTTTCCTACGAGCAGTACTTC
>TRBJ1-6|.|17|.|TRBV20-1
CSARVDWASAYNSPLHF
TGCAGTGCTAGAGTTGATTGGGCCTCGGCCTATAATTCACCCCTCCACTTT
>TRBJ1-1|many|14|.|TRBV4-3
CASSPQSTGVMAFF
TGCGCCAGCAGCCCACAGAGTACGGGGGTGATGGCTTTCTTT